This T cell receptor beta chain was recovered during a study of T cells in Graves' hyperthyroidism and ophthalmopathy. General observations from the study: Onset of ophthalmopathy came a median approximately 6.5 months after the model predicted it.

This clonotype was observed at least ten times. Its antigen is not known. Germline V gene sequence: CDR1 MDHEN, CDR2 SYDVKM. The V end lost 1 base, the J end lost 2 bases, and 6 bases lay between the germline ends. CDR3 length: 13 residues. RNA transcripts were the template for amplifying TCR beta CDR3 regions. HTBI primers were the set used in a first-round RT-PCR of the TCR CDR3. TCRdb called the multiplex PCR reads again in MiXCR, with one record for every CDR3 protein. The profile shows around 420,000 distinct CDR3 sequences, 15% to 18% of them singletons. The receptor was derived from a woman younger than 30 with Graves' hyperthyroidism. The sequencing sample was made of blood. The chain uses TRBV28 and TRBJ2-7; no reliable D call. Written as DNA, the CDR3 is TGTGCCAGCAGTTTATCCCGAGCCTACGAGCAGTACTTC. This encodes CASSLSRAYEQYF.